The 26 T cell receptor beta chains reported below all come from one sample, sequenced in a study of T cell responses to AZD1222 COVID-19 vaccine. TCRdb's table, derived via immunoSEQ multiplex PCR, lists solely in-frame clones and lacks some. This table has around 170,000 clones, roughly 93% appearing once. The sample here was peripheral blood, taken on day 0 of AZD1222 vaccination. Every receptor here comes from an adult in good health.

The chain links TRBV9 to TRBJ1-6; TRBD1 matches at 7 bases. The ends lost 0 bases at V and 13 bases at J; junction bases unmatched: 7. Germline lookup yields CDR1 SGDLS and CDR2 YYNGEE. The CDR3 extends over 14 amino acids. For the CDR3, the DNA is TGTGCCAGCAGCGTAGGGTCCTCAGGGGGTCCCCTCCACTTT. Translated, it gives CASSVGSSGGPLHF.

The V gene is TRBV27, the J gene TRBJ1-4, with D uncertain. Trimming took off 10 bases at V and 7 bases at J, with 19 bases between the two ends. CDR1 and CDR2 from the germline V gene are MNHEY and SMNVEV (reference sequence). The CDR3 loop spans 14 amino acids. CDR3 residues: CATRHPQLSEKLFF. The DNA for the CDR3 is TGTGCCACCCGACATCCGCAGTTAAGTGAAAAACTGTTTTTT.

The chain combines TRBV19 with TRBJ1-6, with 9 bases fitting TRBD1. The CDR3 runs 13 residues. With 11 bases clipped from V and 8 bases from J, the junction kept 7 bases outside the gene matches. Germline CDR1 reads LNHDA; CDR2 reads SQIVND (reference sequence). This CDR3 is CAVRDREDSPLHF. The CDR3 DNA follows: TGTGCCGTACGGGACAGGGAAGATTCACCCCTCCACTTT.

The chain employs TRBV10-3 and TRBJ2-3, with 8 bases lining up with TRBD2. The CDR3 extends over 15 amino acids. Looked up from germline, CDR1 is ENHRY and CDR2 is SYGVKD. Trimming removed 7 bases from V and 0 bases from J; junction bases left unmatched: 6. CDR3 coding DNA: TGTGCCATCACCGCCTCTAGCGGGAGCACAGATACGCAGTATTTT. This gives the protein CAITASSGSTDTQYF.

V gene TRBV11-1 combines with J gene TRBJ1-5; unclear D gene. The germline gives CDR1 SGHAT, CDR2 FQDESV (reference sequence). The germline V and J ends were trimmed by 4 bases and 3 bases, with 7 bases remaining between them. This CDR3 contains 13 residues. This CDR3 is CASSWGANQPQHF. The CDR3 region has the DNA TGTGCCAGCAGCTGGGGAGCCAATCAGCCCCAGCATTTT.

This clone was seen only once. The J gene is TRBJ2-7, the V gene TRBV21-1; the table's TRBD1 call for D was not verified on the DNA. TRBV21-1 is recorded as a pseudogene. The CDR3 sequence is 14 residues long. The CDR3 nucleotides are TGTGCCAGCAGCAAAGCCGAGGGGGTGGACGAGCAGTACTTC. Protein sequence: CASSKAEGVDEQYF.

The chain recombines TRBV9 with TRBJ2-3; D unclear. The CDR3 is 12 amino acids. V was cut by 0 bases and J by 4 bases, with 3 bases left in between. Germline CDR1 and CDR2: SGDLS and YYNGEE. The CDR3 region is CASSVAPDTQYF. The CDR3 DNA is TGTGCCAGCAGCGTAGCGCCAGATACGCAGTATTTT.

This chain uses TRBV5-4 with TRBJ2-3; 10 bases map to TRBD2. The germline gives CDR1 SGHNT, CDR2 YYREEE (reference sequence). The CDR3 sequence is 16 residues long. J gave up 5 bases and V 1 base, and 7 bases lay outside the gene matches. The CDR3 sequence is CASSLRLAGVGDTQYF. The CDR3 bases are TGTGCCAGCAGCTTGAGGCTAGCGGGAGTGGGAGATACGCAGTATTTT.

The V gene is TRBV7-2, the J gene TRBJ2-3; TRBD2 matches at 7 bases. This CDR3 contains 18 residues. The germline V gene encodes CDR1 SGHTA and CDR2 FQGNSA. V was pared by 2 bases and J by 2 bases, with 13 bases of the junction left unmatched. CDR3 protein: CASSLRRGGGAYTDTQYF. The CDR3 DNA sequence: TGTGCCAGCAGCTTAAGAAGGGGCGGGGGAGCCTACACAGATACGCAGTATTTT.

The chain recombines TRBV12-5 with TRBJ1-5, with D hard to call. The V and J ends lost 1 base and 6 bases respectively, with 7 bases between them. The length of the CDR3 is 13 residues. The germline V gene encodes CDR1 LGHNT and CDR2 FRNRAP. This CDR3 reads CASGLGGSQPQHF. CDR3 nucleotides: TGTGCTAGTGGTTTGGGAGGGTCTCAGCCCCAGCATTTT.

V is TRBV2 and J is TRBJ1-4; 7 nucleotides match TRBD1. V gave up 6 bases and J gave up 6 bases; unmatched junction bases: 4. The germline V gene has CDR1 SNHLY and CDR2 FYNNEI. This CDR3 spans 13 amino acids. This CDR3 reads CASRAGGDEKLFF. The CDR3 DNA reads as TGTGCCAGCAGGGCAGGGGGGGATGAAAAACTGTTTTTT.

This clone was recorded only once. The chain employs TRBV18 and TRBJ2-5; possibly TRBD1 for D (6 bases). V was cut by 4 bases and J by 2 bases, with 14 bases left in between. Germline CDR1 is KGHSH and CDR2 is LQKENI. This CDR3 spans 15 amino acids. CDR3 region: CASSRWGQRQETQYF. The CDR3 DNA is TGTGCCAGCTCACGGTGGGGGCAGAGGCAAGAGACCCAGTACTTC.

The chain combines TRBV2 with TRBJ1-3; D is ambiguous. V was clipped by 3 bases and J by 7 bases, with 16 bases between them. Germline loops: CDR1 SNHLY, CDR2 FYNNEI. This CDR3 spans 15 amino acids. The CDR3 region is CASSDLGLPRNTIYF. The CDR3 bases are TGTGCCAGCAGTGACCTCGGGCTCCCGCGGAACACCATATATTTT.

CDR3 bases: TGTGCCATCGCGGAAACCGGGGAGCTGTTTTTT. Amino acids: CAIAETGELFF. The rearrangement uses TRBV10-3 and TRBJ2-2; D remains ambiguous. The CDR3 spans 11 residues. Per the germline V gene, CDR1 is ENHRY and CDR2 is SYGVKD. The V end was cut by 8 bases, the J end by 5 bases, with 6 bases between.

The chain couples TRBV15 to TRBJ1-4; perhaps TRBD1 as D (5 bases). Trimming cost V 8 bases and J 8 bases, with 24 bases left between them. Germline-derived CDR1 and CDR2 are LNHNV and YYDKDF (reference sequence). CDR3 length equals 16 residues. The DNA for the CDR3 is TGTGCCACCGCTCCTCCAGGGCGGGACCGTTCAGAAAAACTGTTTTTT. Amino acids: CATAPPGRDRSEKLFF.

The J gene is TRBJ2-5, the V gene TRBV28; no clear D. With 7 bases removed from V and 0 bases from J, the gap between germline ends came to 12 bases. The CDR3 is made up of 14 amino acids. CDR1 is MDHEN, CDR2 SYDVKM, per germline. DNA for the CDR3: TGTGCCAGCACCTCGGGTCGGGACCAAGAGACCCAGTACTTC. Its translation is CASTSGRDQETQYF.

The chain has TRBV9 and TRBJ1-1, with a tentative D call TRBD1 (5 bases). The V gene lost 0 bases and the J gene lost 7 bases, with 13 bases spanning the gap. The CDR3 is made up of 14 amino acids. In germline, CDR1 is SGDLS, CDR2 YYNGEE. The DNA for the CDR3 is TGTGCCAGCAGCGTAGGTGACAGACACAATGAAGCTTTCTTT. As protein: CASSVGDRHNEAFF.

The J gene is TRBJ2-1, the V gene TRBV7-9; perhaps TRBD2 as D (6 bases). CDR1 is SEHNR, CDR2 FQNEAQ, per germline (reference sequence). The CDR3 runs 13 residues. The V end lost 3 bases, the J end lost 7 bases, and 10 bases lay between the germline ends. This chain's CDR3 is CASSFPRGNEQFF. CDR3 coding DNA: TGTGCCAGCAGCTTCCCACGGGGGAATGAGCAGTTCTTC.

The J gene is TRBJ2-7, the V gene TRBV7-2; D is ambiguous. V gave up 2 bases and J gave up 1 base, with 9 bases separating them. CDR3 length: 14 residues. Germline CDR1 reads SGHTA; CDR2 reads FQGNSA. The CDR3 DNA reads TGTGCCAGCAGCTTAAAACAGAATTCCTACGAGCAGTACTTC. Its translation is CASSLKQNSYEQYF.

The sample holds one count of this clone. V gene TRBV24-1 combines with J gene TRBJ1-5, with D possibly matching TRBD1 (5 bases). This CDR3 has 14 amino acids. Trimming pared 6 bases from V and 3 bases from J, leaving 11 bases between. Germline assignment: CDR1 KGHDR and CDR2 SFDVKD. Here the CDR3 reads CATSPTEHNQPQHF. CDR3 nucleotides: TGTGCCACCAGTCCGACAGAACACAATCAGCCCCAGCATTTT.

The chain recombines TRBV19 with TRBJ1-1, with D unresolved. With 5 bases removed from V and 2 bases from J, the gap between germline ends came to 9 bases. The germline V gene encodes CDR1 LNHDA and CDR2 SQIVND (reference sequence). The CDR3 spans 13 residues. CDR3 sequence: CASSPLINTEAFF. CDR3 nucleotide sequence: TGTGCCAGTAGTCCTTTAATTAACACTGAAGCTTTCTTT.

V and J are TRBV7-9 and TRBJ2-3; TRBD1 matches at 8 bases. CDR3 length equals 15 residues. Losses at the gene ends were 3 bases for V and 2 bases for J; bases not matched to a gene: 4. Germline assignment: CDR1 SEHNR and CDR2 FQNEAQ (reference sequence). In DNA form, the CDR3 reads TGTGCCAGCAGCTTGCGGACAGGGTTCACAGATACGCAGTATTTT. Its translation is CASSLRTGFTDTQYF.

This chain uses TRBV19 with TRBJ1-1; 7 nucleotides line up with TRBD1. The CDR3 length is 15 residues. After removal of 6 bases from V and 6 bases from J, the junction contained 13 bases not matched to a gene. Germline V gives CDR1 LNHDA, CDR2 SQIVND (reference sequence). CDR3 DNA: TGTGCCAGTAGCCATCGCGATCGACAGGGCGCTGAAGCTTTCTTT. Translating it yields CASSHRDRQGAEAFF.

The chain links TRBV5-5 to TRBJ1-1, with TRBD1 as a possible D gene (5 bases). The CDR3 has 16 amino acids. V shed 0 bases and J shed 6 bases, with 18 bases lying between them. CDR1 and CDR2 from the germline V gene are SGHKS and YYEKEE (reference sequence). For the CDR3, the DNA is TGTGCCAGCAGCTTGGGAGGGGATATTCGCTTCGCTGAAGCTTTCTTT. It specifies CASSLGGDIRFAEAFF.

V and J are TRBV3-1 (or the pseudogene TRBV3-2) and TRBJ2-7, with D hard to call. With 1 base removed from V and 2 bases from J, the gap between germline ends came to 18 bases. Germline lookup yields CDR1 LGHDT and CDR2 YNNKEL (reference sequence). This CDR3 spans 17 amino acids. CDR3 sequence reads: CASSQARKTGSTYEQYF. The CDR3 bases are TGTGCCAGCAGCCAAGCGAGGAAAACCGGATCCACCTACGAGCAGTACTTC.

This rearrangement joins TRBV5-1 to TRBJ1-5; D remains unclear. The CDR3 is made up of 14 amino acids. V lost 4 bases, J lost 6 bases, and 14 bases lay in between. Germline CDR1 SGHRS, CDR2 YFSETQ. The CDR3 DNA follows: TGCGCCAGCAGCCCAGACCCCTCGGGTCAGCCCCAGCATTTT. The encoded protein is CASSPDPSGQPQHF.